A selection of T cell receptor beta chains follows, all from one sample in a study of T cells in Graves' hyperthyroidism and ophthalmopathy. TCRdb itself ran the multiplex PCR reads through MiXCR, one entry per CDR3 protein. Here the sample spans hundreds of thousands of distinct CDR3 sequences, roughly 14% being singletons. Material: blood. These receptors were obtained from a woman between 35 and 50 years old with Graves' ophthalmopathy. CDR3s leave out the opening cysteine and the closing phenylalanine or tryptophan. Each record gives: V gene, J gene, CDR3 protein.

V gene: TRBV29-1; J gene: TRBJ2-7; CDR3 protein: SVLSYEQY
V gene: TRBV12-3/TRBV12-4; J gene: TRBJ2-2; CDR3 protein: ASSPSGRAPGELF
V gene: TRBV11-2; J gene: TRBJ2-7; CDR3 protein: ASSLGSGTGVREQY
V gene: TRBV2; J gene: TRBJ2-1; CDR3 protein: ASRDGIPSVNEQF
V gene: TRBV28; J gene: TRBJ2-7; CDR3 protein: ASSSLLGYEQY
V gene: TRBV28; J gene: TRBJ2-4; CDR3 protein: ASRDLAKNIQY
V gene: TRBV19; J gene: TRBJ1-1; CDR3 protein: ASSWDRATEAF
V gene: TRBV29-1; J gene: TRBJ2-7; CDR3 protein: SVWTGHSYEQY
V gene: TRBV6-5; J gene: TRBJ2-7; CDR3 protein: ASSYPSMERSYEQY
V gene: TRBV11-3; J gene: TRBJ2-7; CDR3 protein: ASSSTRDYEQY
V gene: TRBV19; J gene: TRBJ2-7; CDR3 protein: ASSIVGRDGAYEQY
V gene: TRBV6-2/TRBV6-3; J gene: TRBJ2-7; CDR3 protein: ATRDRTYEQY
V gene: TRBV6-5; J gene: TRBJ2-7; CDR3 protein: ASSTGGRIQENGQISYEQY
V gene: TRBV6-2/TRBV6-3; J gene: TRBJ1-1; CDR3 protein: ASTSPGADTEAF
V gene: TRBV20-1; J gene: TRBJ2-7; CDR3 protein: SASQSGGHEQY
V gene: TRBV6-1; J gene: TRBJ2-7; CDR3 protein: TSSLEGGGHYEQY
V gene: TRBV28; J gene: TRBJ2-7; CDR3 protein: ASSSSPGQFYEQY
V gene: TRBV28; J gene: TRBJ2-5; CDR3 protein: ASDTPGLKY
V gene: TRBV28; J gene: TRBJ1-6; CDR3 protein: ASSTPGRVNSPLH
V gene: TRBV12-3/TRBV12-4; J gene: TRBJ2-2; CDR3 protein: ASSLYGELF
V gene: TRBV28; J gene: TRBJ1-1; CDR3 protein: ASSPTPGQGNTEAF
V gene: TRBV20-1; J gene: TRBJ1-2; CDR3 protein: SAERGGDGYT
V gene: TRBV20-1; J gene: TRBJ2-7; CDR3 protein: SATPSGSSYEQY
V gene: TRBV10-3; J gene: TRBJ1-1; CDR3 protein: AIRGGTDTEAF
V gene: TRBV6-1; J gene: TRBJ2-5; CDR3 protein: ASTKEGTQY
V gene: TRBV28; J gene: TRBJ2-7; CDR3 protein: ASTPTRGISYEQY
V gene: TRBV12-3/TRBV12-4; J gene: TRBJ1-1; CDR3 protein: ASSMTRDRAAF
V gene: TRBV11-2; J gene: TRBJ2-7; CDR3 protein: ASSLQGLPSYEQY
V gene: TRBV29-1; J gene: TRBJ2-7; CDR3 protein: SVGVGVYEQY
V gene: TRBV19; J gene: TRBJ2-7; CDR3 protein: ASSIEGTGAHFEQY
V gene: TRBV19; J gene: TRBJ1-3; CDR3 protein: ASTYRGRTIY
V gene: TRBV2; J gene: TRBJ2-7; CDR3 protein: ATHREVLSGQY
V gene: TRBV7-9; J gene: TRBJ1-1; CDR3 protein: ASSRKITNTEAF
V gene: TRBV5-1; J gene: TRBJ2-5; CDR3 protein: ASSWRAFQETQY
V gene: TRBV7-3; J gene: TRBJ2-6; CDR3 protein: AGGAGEGRANVLT
V gene: TRBV7-9; J gene: TRBJ1-1; CDR3 protein: ASSPSQGMNTEAF
V gene: TRBV6-1; J gene: TRBJ1-1; CDR3 protein: ASSQGPTKVTEAF
V gene: TRBV6-2/TRBV6-3; J gene: TRBJ2-5; CDR3 protein: ASSYPHRGVETQY
V gene: TRBV20-1; J gene: TRBJ2-2; CDR3 protein: SARGDSTGELF
V gene: TRBV29-1; J gene: TRBJ2-7; CDR3 protein: SAALGQTSYEQY
V gene: TRBV4-2; J gene: TRBJ2-7; CDR3 protein: ASSQVGEREQY
V gene: TRBV28; J gene: TRBJ2-7; CDR3 protein: ASSSMGGYEQY
V gene: TRBV5-1; J gene: TRBJ1-6; CDR3 protein: ASSFGPPNSPLH
V gene: TRBV7-3; J gene: TRBJ1-3; CDR3 protein: ASSLIGDQGPNTIY
V gene: TRBV7-2; J gene: TRBJ2-5; CDR3 protein: ASSFGGARRETQY
V gene: TRBV6-6; J gene: TRBJ2-7; CDR3 protein: ASRSGGLYEQY
V gene: TRBV7-9; J gene: TRBJ2-7; CDR3 protein: ASSLRDHGYEQY
V gene: TRBV6-1; J gene: TRBJ2-7; CDR3 protein: ASSISYSYEQY